This T cell receptor (beta chain) was recovered during a study of blood T cell repertoires in COVID-19. Study-wide background: T cells, B-cell-depleted T cells, or PBMCs supplied cDNA or gDNA.

TCRdb's copy holds only in-frame clones and misses some; the assay was immunoSEQ multiplex PCR. The table has some 100,000 clones, 70% to 90% seen once. The CDR3 totals 13 residues. The ends were cut back, 7 bases at V and 11 bases at J, with 17 bases in the middle. The germline gives CDR1 MNHEY, CDR2 SVGAGI. The chain combines TRBV6-5 with TRBJ1-4; D possibly corresponds to TRBD1 (5 bases). The clonotype comes from a woman aged 55-70 years with acute or convalescent COVID-19. Material for sequencing was peripheral blood. The CDR3 DNA reads TGTGCCAGCAAGTCACAACAGGCGGTTAAACTGTTTTTT. Translated: CASKSQQAVKLFF.